The clone carrying this TCR beta chain showed up just a few times. Its matching antigen is unknown. cDNA serving as the sequencing template came from extracted, reverse transcribed RNA. Libraries were prepared by immunoSEQ multiplex PCR; TCRdb keeps only in-frame clonotypes and omits some of them. This sample yields approximately 180,000 clones, of which 53% are seen a single time; 10% to 14% belongs to the top ten. This specimen belongs to a study of CD8+ T cells in alopecia areata. Study-level findings and limits: Persistence of many expanded lesional clones was seen in scalp and blood during tofacitinib.

Treatment in this sample: oral pan-JAK inhibitor, 5-10 mg twice daily. Germline V gene sequence: CDR1 SGDLS, CDR2 YYNGEE. The CDR3 consists of 14 residues. V was pared by 0 bases and J by 1 base, with 0 bases of the junction left unmatched. This chain connects TRBV9 to TRBJ1-1, with TRBD1 matching 7 bases. This sample comprised CD8+ T cells sorted from blood, obtained at week 24, from a patient treated with tofacitinib. The receptor was isolated from a human donor with alopecia areata. CDR3 amino acids: CASSVGTGNTEAFF. DNA of the CDR3: TGTGCCAGCAGCGTAGGGACAGGGAACACTGAAGCTTTCTTT.